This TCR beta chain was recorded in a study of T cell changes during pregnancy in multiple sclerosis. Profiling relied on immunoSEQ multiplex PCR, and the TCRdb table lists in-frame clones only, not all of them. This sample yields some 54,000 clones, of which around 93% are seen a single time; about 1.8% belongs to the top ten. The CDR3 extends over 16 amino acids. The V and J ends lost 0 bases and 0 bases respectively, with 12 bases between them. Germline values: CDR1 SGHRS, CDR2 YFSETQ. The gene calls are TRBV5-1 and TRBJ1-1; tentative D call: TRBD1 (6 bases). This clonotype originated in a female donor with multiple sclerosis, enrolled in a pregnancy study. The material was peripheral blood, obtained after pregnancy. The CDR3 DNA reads TGCGCCAGCAGCTTGGGAAGGGGGGGTATGAACACTGAAGCTTTCTTT. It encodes CASSLGRGGMNTEAFF.